Each of the 16 T cell receptor beta chains below was sequenced from the same sample in a study of T-cell reconstitution after alpha-beta-depleted transplantation in children (dated by TCRdb to 2016 to 2018). What this sample's treatment or condition label stands for: allogeneic hematopoietic cell transplantation with graft depleted of TCRalphabeta T cells and CD19 B cells. To prepare the library, PCR was applied. The instrument given in TCRdb is Illumina HiSeq 2500. TCR library preparation used molecular barcoding, with unique molecular identifiers applied to normalize quantification of the TCRbeta repertoire. TCRdb's own reprocessing of the public reads used fastp at Q25 and MiXCR and kept productive beta chains. CDR3 protein duplicates are merged, each entry listing the most common genes and DNA. In this sample the table shows tens of thousands of distinct CDR3 sequences, roughly 4.4% of which occur a single time. Of the sample, 18% is held by the ten largest clones.

Sample: PBMCs, mostly from graft donor cells, taken 180 days after TCRalphabeta/CD19-depleted stem cell transplant. The source of these receptors is a boy in the first two years of life who had a stem cell transplant for acute myeloid leukemia, so the T cells may come from the graft donor.

In its sample, this clonotype was seen many times. The chain combines TRBV20-1 with TRBJ1-2, with TRBD1 matching 8 bases. Losses at the gene ends were 6 bases for V and 4 bases for J; bases not matched to a gene: 4. Per the germline V gene, CDR1 is DFQATT and CDR2 is SNEGSKA (reference sequence). This CDR3 is 12 amino acids long. CDR3 DNA: TGCAGTGCCGGGACAGGACCCTATGGCTACACCTTC. It codes for CSAGTGPYGYTF.

This clonotype occurred many times. This sequence joins TRBV5-1 and TRBJ2-5; tentative D call: TRBD2 (7 bases). V gave up 3 bases and J gave up 1 base, with 16 bases separating them. This CDR3 is 16 amino acids long. From germline, CDR1 is SGHRS and CDR2 YFSETQ. The CDR3 DNA reads TGCGCCAGCAGCTACTACGTCGGGGGGCCCCAAGAGACCCAGTACTTC. This gives the protein CASSYYVGGPQETQYF.

This clonotype showed up many times. V usage is TRBV10-3 and J usage is TRBJ2-7; 10 nucleotides align to TRBD1. The CDR3 has 17 residues. Trimming took 0 bases from V and 2 from J; bases not matched to a gene: 7. Germline CDR1 reads ENHRY; CDR2 reads SYGVKD. The CDR3, as DNA: TGTGCCATCAGTGAGTCCCCGTTGACAGGGGGCACCTACGAGCAGTACGTC. Its protein is CAISESPLTGGTYEQYV.

The sample holds many counts of this clonotype. J is TRBJ2-1 and V is TRBV28, with D uncertain. Germline lookup yields CDR1 MDHEN and CDR2 SYDVKM. The CDR3 totals 16 residues. The ends were cut back, 5 bases at V and 7 bases at J, with 21 bases in the middle. The CDR3 sequence: CASSELPNISANEQFF. CDR3 in DNA: TGTGCCAGCAGTGAACTTCCTAATATTTCCGCGAATGAGCAGTTCTTC.

This clonotype was detected ten times or more. The V call is TRBV6-1, the J call TRBJ1-1; D is unclear. This CDR3 spans 13 amino acids. Per germline, CDR1 MNHNS and CDR2 SASEGT. V was pared by 8 bases and J by 3 bases, with 13 bases between. The CDR3 protein is CASLPDPDTEAFF. DNA of the CDR3: TGTGCCAGCCTACCAGACCCGGACACTGAAGCTTTCTTT.

In its sample, this clonotype was seen many times. The J gene is TRBJ1-1, the V gene TRBV20-1; perhaps TRBD1 as D (5 bases). The CDR3 contains 19 residues. Looked up from germline, CDR1 is DFQATT and CDR2 is SNEGSKA (reference sequence). Trimming left V 0 bases short and J 5 bases short, with 28 bases between. The CDR3, as DNA: TGCAGTGCTAGAGATTTTTCCCACTCTCAACTGCTTCGGGGGACTGAAGCTTTCTTT. It yields the protein CSARDFSHSQLLRGTEAFF.

The chain couples TRBV3-1 to TRBJ2-1; D possibly uses TRBD1 or TRBD2 (6 bases each). Looked up from germline, CDR1 is LGHDT and CDR2 is YNNKEL (reference sequence). Trimming removed 1 base at V and 7 bases at J, with 11 bases between. This CDR3 comprises 14 residues. The DNA of the CDR3 is TGTGCCAGCAGCCAAGGTTTAGGGGGGAATGAGCAGTTCTTC. Encoded protein: CASSQGLGGNEQFF.

This clonotype appeared many times. The chain couples TRBV7-3 to TRBJ2-3, with D perhaps TRBD1 (5 bases). V lost 5 bases to trimming and J lost 0 bases, with 12 bases between them. Germline V gene sequence: CDR1 SGHTA, CDR2 FQGTGA. This CDR3 is 15 amino acids long. CDR3 nucleotide sequence: TGTGCCAGCAGCCCATCAGGGTACAGCACAGATACGCAGTATTTT. Its protein product is CASSPSGYSTDTQYF.

This clonotype appeared many times. The rearrangement uses TRBV5-1 and TRBJ2-1; tentative D call: TRBD1 (7 bases). V was trimmed by 2 bases and J by 9 bases, leaving 9 bases between them. Germline V gene sequence: CDR1 SGHRS, CDR2 YFSETQ. This CDR3 has 12 residues. CDR3 protein: CASSFQGGEQFF. In DNA form, the CDR3 reads TGCGCCAGCAGCTTTCAGGGGGGTGAGCAGTTCTTC.

In its sample, this clonotype was seen many times. The chain is built from TRBV6-1 and TRBJ2-3, with D perhaps being TRBD1 or TRBD2 (5 bases each). Germline loops: CDR1 MNHNS, CDR2 SASEGT. CDR3 size: 14 residues. The V gene lost 6 bases and the J gene lost 2 bases, with 12 bases spanning the gap. The CDR3 DNA follows: TGTGCCAGCAGCCGGGGTGGGACCACAGATACGCAGTATTTT. Amino acid sequence: CASSRGGTTDTQYF.

This clonotype was detected ten times or more. The chain recombines TRBV12-3 or TRBV12-4 with TRBJ1-4; D gene uncertain. With 3 bases removed from V and 1 base from J, the gap between germline ends came to 12 bases. The CDR3 is 16 residues long. The CDR3 spells CASSFHPRGTNEKLFF. The CDR3 coding sequence is TGTGCCAGCAGTTTCCACCCCAGAGGAACTAATGAAAAACTGTTTTTT.

This clonotype was detected many times. CDR3 region: CASSPSGGSSYNEQFF. In DNA form, the CDR3 reads TGTGCCAGCAGCCCCTCCGGGGGGAGCTCCTACAATGAGCAGTTCTTC. V is TRBV12-3 or TRBV12-4 and J is TRBJ2-1; TRBD2 matches 7 bases. The CDR3 sequence is 16 residues long. V lost 6 bases, J lost 0 bases, and 8 bases stayed unmatched.

This clonotype was seen ten or more times. This chain links TRBV19 with TRBJ1-5; no clear D gene. This CDR3 comprises 15 residues. Trimming shortened V by 4 bases and J by 1 base, and 11 bases separated the two germline ends. Looked up from germline, CDR1 is LNHDA and CDR2 is SQIVND (reference sequence). The CDR3 spells CASSTLDWSNQPQHF. CDR3 nucleotides: TGTGCCAGTAGTACCCTAGATTGGAGCAATCAGCCCCAGCATTTT.

This clonotype showed up many times. The chain is built from TRBV12-3 or TRBV12-4 and TRBJ1-6, with no clear D. CDR3 length: 14 amino acids. The germline V and J ends were trimmed by 5 bases and 11 bases, with 16 bases remaining between them. The CDR3 DNA sequence: TGTGCCAGCAGTCTATCGGGCTCGCAGGCACCCCTCCACTTT. This sequence encodes CASSLSGSQAPLHF.

In this sample, this clonotype turned up many times. This chain joins TRBV7-8 and TRBJ2-3; 12 bases map to TRBD2. V lost 1 base, J lost 6 bases, and 5 bases stayed unmatched. This CDR3 contains 16 residues. Germline-derived CDR1 and CDR2 are SGHVS and FQNEAQ. The chain's CDR3 is CASSLGPGTSGDTQYF. In DNA form, the CDR3 reads TGTGCCAGCAGCTTAGGACCCGGGACTAGCGGGGATACGCAGTATTTT.

This clonotype appeared a few times. The V call is TRBV7-2, the J call TRBJ2-1; 11 nucleotides agree with TRBD2. Looked up from germline, CDR1 is SGHTA and CDR2 is FQGNSA. This CDR3 has 16 amino acids. J lost 8 bases, V lost 0 bases, and 6 bases had no gene match. The CDR3 DNA reads TGTGCCAGCAGCTTAGCCCTAGCGGGGGGATTCTATGAGCAGTTCTTC. It translates to CASSLALAGGFYEQFF.